The 7 T cell receptor beta chains given below trace back to one sample, sequenced in a study of cytomegalovirus exposure and HLA in healthy donors. Amplification used 60 Vbeta primers and 13 Jbeta primers. The protocol was immunoSEQ multiplex PCR, while the TCRdb copy is restricted to in-frame clones and leaves out a portion. The sample gives 75,000 to 95,000 clones, roughly 69% of which show up once; more than 2.5% is in the top ten. Sequencing was carried out using PBMCs. The receptors here all came from a man aged 50 to 59 in good health and CMV-seronegative.

The chain has TRBV5-1 and TRBJ2-1; 7 bases agree with TRBD1. After removal of 4 bases from V and 4 bases from J, the junction contained 5 bases not matched to a gene. The CDR3 covers 14 residues. CDR1 and CDR2 (germline): SGHRS, YFSETQ. CDR3 residues: CASSRDRLYNEQFF. As DNA, the CDR3 is TGCGCCAGCAGCCGGGACAGACTTTACAATGAGCAGTTCTTC.

This sequence joins TRBV4-2 and TRBJ1-4, with D unclear. Germline V lookup: CDR1 LGHNA, CDR2 YNFKEQ. The CDR3 sequence is 12 residues long. V lost 0 bases, J lost 8 bases, and 4 bases lay in between. The CDR3 sequence: CASSQDREKLFF. The CDR3 nucleotides read TGTGCCAGCAGCCAAGATCGGGAAAAACTGTTTTTT.

This clone came up a few times. The chain joins TRBV7-2 to TRBJ1-1; maybe TRBD1 (6 bases). This CDR3 contains 14 residues. V was pared by 0 bases and J by 5 bases, with 10 bases between. Germline values: CDR1 SGHTA, CDR2 FQGNSA. CDR3 loop: CASSLAAGVTEAFF. In DNA, the CDR3 is TGTGCCAGCAGCTTAGCGGCAGGGGTTACTGAAGCTTTCTTT. The variable domain in full, with the rest retrieved from reference TRBV7-2 and TRBJ1-1, is GAGVSQSPSNKVTEKGKDVELRCDPISGHTALYWYRQSLGQGLEFLIYFQGNSAPDKSGLPSDRFSAERTGGSVSTLTIQRTQQEDSAVYLCASSLAAGVTEAFFGQGTRLTVV.

The gene calls are TRBV25-1 and TRBJ2-6; 8 bases are shared with TRBD2. Looked up from germline, CDR1 is MGHDK and CDR2 is SYGVNS. J gave up 2 bases and V 8 bases, and 5 bases lay outside the gene matches. This CDR3 contains 15 residues. CDR3 region: CASGPGGAGANVLTF. The DNA of the CDR3 is TGTGCCAGCGGTCCGGGAGGGGCTGGGGCCAACGTCCTGACTTTC.

V usage is TRBV19 and J usage is TRBJ2-1; 7 bases map to TRBD2. The CDR3 length is 15 residues. CDR1 and CDR2 (germline): LNHDA, SQIVND (reference sequence). Trimming took 6 bases from V and 2 from J; bases not matched to a gene: 7. CDR3 loop: CASRARGGTYNEQFF. The CDR3 DNA follows: TGTGCCAGTAGGGCCCGCGGGGGTACCTACAATGAGCAGTTCTTC.

A few counts support this clone. V is TRBV15 and J is TRBJ2-1; 15 bases line up with TRBD2. The CDR3 loop spans 17 amino acids. Losses at the gene ends were 6 bases for V and 5 bases for J; bases not matched to a gene: 8. Per the germline V gene, CDR1 is LNHNV and CDR2 is YYDKDF (reference sequence). The CDR3 sequence is CATRGLAGGRGNNEQFF. CDR3 nucleotide sequence: TGTGCCACCAGAGGACTAGCGGGAGGGCGAGGGAACAATGAGCAGTTCTTC. Filled out from reference TRBV15 and TRBJ2-1, the complete variable domain reads DAMVIQNPRYQVTQFGKPVTLSCSQTLNHNVMYWYQQKSSQAPKLLFHYYDKDFNNEADTPDNFQSRRPNTSFCFLDIRSPGLGDTAMYLCATRGLAGGRGNNEQFFGPGTRLTVL.

The chain joins TRBV4-2 to TRBJ2-1; 7 bases map to TRBD2. Germline loops: CDR1 LGHNA, CDR2 YNFKEQ. With 0 bases clipped from V and 4 bases from J, the junction kept 6 bases outside the gene matches. The CDR3 covers 16 residues. CDR3 amino acids: CASSQEVAGDYNEQFF. CDR3 nucleotide sequence: TGTGCCAGCAGCCAAGAAGTTGCGGGGGATTACAATGAGCAGTTCTTC.